A single sample gave rise to the 32 T cell receptor beta chains below, sequenced in a study of cytomegalovirus exposure and HLA in healthy donors. Primers: 60 Vbeta forward and 13 Jbeta reverse. Produced via immunoSEQ multiplex PCR; TCRdb's table is partial and in-frame only. The sample contains 130,000 to 150,000 clones, around 85% of which appear only once. Sequenced: PBMCs. The receptors originated from a woman under 40 in good health and CMV-seronegative.

The chain joins TRBV6-1 to TRBJ2-1, with D perhaps TRBD2 (6 bases). The length of the CDR3 is 16 residues. V dropped 2 bases and J dropped 0 bases, with 11 bases sitting between them. The germline CDR1 and CDR2 sequences are MNHNS and SASEGT. The CDR3: CASSELRDSSYNEQFF. DNA for the CDR3: TGTGCCAGCAGTGAACTGCGGGATAGCTCCTACAATGAGCAGTTCTTC.

V usage is TRBV27 and J usage is TRBJ1-5, with D hard to call. The CDR3 consists of 13 residues. Germline V gene data show CDR1 as MNHEY and CDR2 as SMNVEV (reference sequence). Trimming removed 0 bases from V and 7 bases from J, with 7 bases in between. CDR3 DNA: TGTGCCAGCAGTTTATCGGTACGGCAGCCCCAGCATTTT. Residues: CASSLSVRQPQHF.

The chain recombines TRBV19 with TRBJ2-3, with no clear D. This CDR3 spans 13 amino acids. Between the trimmed V and J ends, which lost 7 bases and 4 bases, there was a span of 12 bases. CDR1 and CDR2 from the germline V gene are LNHDA and SQIVND (reference sequence). CDR3 sequence: CASTPGAADTQYF. CDR3 bases: TGTGCCAGTACCCCCGGTGCGGCAGATACGCAGTATTTT.

This clone showed up just once. The V gene is TRBV9, the J gene TRBJ2-5; tentatively, D is TRBD1 (5 bases). The V end lost 4 bases, the J end lost 4 bases, and 20 bases lay between the germline ends. Germline V CDR1 and CDR2: SGDLS, YYNGEE. The CDR3 is 16 amino acids. The CDR3 DNA sequence: TGTGCCAGCAGCCTTTTTGGGGCTAGTTTCAGAGAGACCCAGTACTTC. This sequence encodes CASSLFGASFRETQYF. Variable domain in full (rest from reference TRBV9 and TRBJ2-5): DSGVTQTPKHLITATGQRVTLRCSPRSGDLSVYWYQQSLDQGLQFLIQYYNGEERAKGNILERFSAQQFPDLHSELNLSSLELGDSALYFCASSLFGASFRETQYFGPGTRLLVL.

The chain employs TRBV2 and TRBJ1-2; D gene unclear. Trimming took off 4 bases at V and 0 bases at J, with 3 bases between the two ends. Germline V lookup: CDR1 SNHLY, CDR2 FYNNEI. The CDR3 is made up of 12 amino acids. The CDR3 sequence: CASSGPNYGYTF. The CDR3 DNA follows: TGTGCCAGCAGTGGGCCTAACTATGGCTACACCTTC.

The chain is built from TRBV7-9 and TRBJ1-4, with 8 bases lining up with TRBD1. The germline V gene has CDR1 SEHNR and CDR2 FQNEAQ (reference sequence). CDR3 length: 16 residues. Unmatched junction bases numbered 13, after V lost 5 bases and J lost 8 bases. CDR3 region: CASSPDRTGNREKLFF. CDR3 bases: TGTGCCAGCAGCCCAGATAGGACAGGGAATAGAGAAAAACTGTTTTTT.

This chain joins TRBV10-3 and TRBJ1-3; D ambiguous. Trimming took 2 bases from V and 0 from J, leaving 17 bases between them. Germline CDR1 is ENHRY and CDR2 is SYGVKD. The CDR3 runs to 18 residues. The CDR3 region is CAISENRGNSISGNTIYF. The CDR3 bases are TGTGCCATCAGTGAGAATCGAGGCAACTCTATCTCTGGAAACACCATATATTTT.

This chain joins TRBV2 and TRBJ2-2; D is ambiguous. Germline values: CDR1 SNHLY, CDR2 FYNNEI. The V end lost 1 base, the J end lost 3 bases, and 12 bases lay between the germline ends. The CDR3 length is 16 residues. The CDR3 sequence is CASSEGRIGYTGELFF. CDR3 nucleotide sequence: TGTGCCAGCAGTGAAGGCAGGATAGGATACACCGGGGAGCTGTTTTTT.

This clone was counted once. The chain joins TRBV28 to TRBJ1-1; TRBD1 aligns across 7 bases. This CDR3 is built from 15 residues. Germline V gives CDR1 MDHEN, CDR2 SYDVKM. V shed 5 bases, J shed 3 bases, and the junction held 9 bases outside the gene matches. CDR3 protein: CASSRQGLGYTEAFF. For the CDR3, the DNA is TGTGCCAGCAGTCGACAGGGCCTGGGGTACACTGAAGCTTTCTTT.

The chain carries TRBV10-3 and TRBJ1-1; D might be TRBD1 (6 bases). Germline assignment: CDR1 ENHRY and CDR2 SYGVKD. V was trimmed by 7 bases and J by 1 base, leaving 10 bases between them. The CDR3 is 13 residues long. The DNA for the CDR3 is TGTGCCATCAAGAGGACAGAGAACACTGAAGCTTTCTTT. It translates to CAIKRTENTEAFF.

V usage is TRBV5-1 and J usage is TRBJ1-4; weak D call: TRBD1 (6 bases). CDR3 size: 15 residues. V dropped 1 base and J dropped 8 bases, with 15 bases sitting between them. CDR1 and CDR2 (germline): SGHRS, YFSETQ. CDR3 residues: CASSLSGGLDEKLFF. The CDR3, as DNA: TGCGCCAGCAGCTTGTCGGGGGGCTTGGACGAAAAACTGTTTTTT.

The chain employs TRBV19 and TRBJ2-5; a weak D match, TRBD1 (6 bases). V was cut by 7 bases and J by 0 bases, with 12 bases left in between. Per the germline V gene, CDR1 is LNHDA and CDR2 is SQIVND (reference sequence). The CDR3 extends over 14 amino acids. Written as DNA, the CDR3 is TGTGCCAGTACCCCGGACAGAAACCAAGAGACCCAGTACTTC. Encoded protein: CASTPDRNQETQYF.

The rearrangement joins TRBV6-6 to TRBJ2-3; D ambiguous. The ends were cut back, 3 bases at V and 0 bases at J, with 7 bases in the middle. CDR1 and CDR2 from the germline V gene are MNHNY and SVGAGI (reference sequence). CDR3 length: 14 amino acids. The CDR3 DNA reads TGTGCCAGCAGTTATTCAGTAAGCACAGATACGCAGTATTTT. Amino acid sequence: CASSYSVSTDTQYF.

A single count supports this clone. This chain joins TRBV6-1 and TRBJ1-5, with D perhaps matching TRBD1 (6 bases). V was trimmed by 2 bases and J by 2 bases, leaving 10 bases between them. Germline CDR1 reads MNHNS; CDR2 reads SASEGT. The CDR3 totals 15 residues. CDR3 amino acids: CASSERQARNQPQHF. DNA of the CDR3: TGTGCCAGCAGTGAAAGACAGGCCCGCAATCAGCCCCAGCATTTT.

The J gene is TRBJ1-5, the V gene TRBV6-5, with no clear D. The germline CDR1 and CDR2 sequences are MNHEY and SVGAGI. Trimming shortened V by 5 bases and J by 7 bases, and 12 bases separated the two germline ends. This CDR3 contains 13 residues. This CDR3 is CASSNQEGQPQHF. Written as DNA, the CDR3 is TGTGCCAGCAGTAACCAAGAGGGCCAGCCCCAGCATTTT.

The V gene is TRBV4-1, the J gene TRBJ2-3; TRBD1 matches 7 bases. The CDR3 totals 16 residues. Germline CDR1 reads MGHRA; CDR2 reads YSYEKL. The junction had 6 bases not matched to a gene; V was cut back by 3 bases and J by 0 bases. CDR3 DNA sequence: TGCGCCAGCAGCCACGGCGAGGGGGCTAGCACAGATACGCAGTATTTT. Translation gives CASSHGEGASTDTQYF.

CDR3 loop: CASSQISTDTQYF. The CDR3 DNA sequence: TGTGCCAGCAGTCAAATCAGCACAGATACGCAGTATTTT. The chain is built from TRBV6-4 and TRBJ2-3; D unresolved. The germline V gene encodes CDR1 MRHNA and CDR2 SNTAGT. This CDR3 comprises 13 residues. Between the trimmed V and J ends, which lost 5 bases and 0 bases, there was a span of 6 bases.

The chain couples TRBV27 to TRBJ1-1, with 10 bases that match TRBD1. Germline V gene lookup returns CDR1 MNHEY and CDR2 SMNVEV (reference sequence). V was clipped by 4 bases and J by 6 bases; unmatched bases: 14. The CDR3 is 17 amino acids. The CDR3 DNA follows: TGTGCCAGCAGTTCCCTCTGGACAGGGGGTATTTACGCTGAAGCTTTCTTT. It translates to CASSSLWTGGIYAEAFF.

The J gene is TRBJ2-7, the V gene TRBV30; possibly TRBD2 for D (6 bases). Trimming removed 0 bases at V and 6 bases at J, with 18 bases between. The CDR3 contains 15 residues. Germline CDR1 and CDR2: GTSNPN and SVGIG (reference sequence). The CDR3 is CAWSVAGALGGEQYF. The CDR3 DNA follows: TGTGCCTGGAGTGTAGCGGGCGCTTTAGGCGGCGAGCAGTACTTC.

V usage is TRBV7-8 and J usage is TRBJ1-1; no firm D call. The CDR3 has 13 residues. CDR1 and CDR2 from the germline V gene are SGHVS and FQNEAQ. Between the trimmed V and J ends, which lost 1 base and 5 bases, there was a span of 8 bases. The CDR3 region has the DNA TGTGCCAGCAGCTTAGAATCCAGGACTGAAGCTTTCTTT. It encodes CASSLESRTEAFF. Filled out from reference TRBV7-8 and TRBJ1-1, the complete variable domain reads GAGVSQSPRYKVAKRGQDVALRCDPISGHVSLFWYQQALGQGPEFLTYFQNEAQLDKSGLPSDRFFAERPEGSVSTLKIQRTQQEDSAVYLCASSLESRTEAFFGQGTRLTVV.

This clone came up once. The V call is TRBV18, the J call TRBJ2-5, with D possibly being TRBD2 (5 bases). This CDR3 region has 13 residues. The germline gives CDR1 KGHSH, CDR2 LQKENI. V dropped 3 bases and J dropped 4 bases, with 9 bases sitting between them. CDR3 DNA: TGTGCCAGCTCACCGAGCGGTTCAGAGACCCAGTACTTC. This encodes CASSPSGSETQYF.

The J gene is TRBJ2-5, the V gene TRBV9; 10 positions match TRBD2. With 0 bases clipped from V and 4 bases from J, the junction kept 12 bases outside the gene matches. The CDR3 is 18 amino acids. Germline V gene data show CDR1 as SGDLS and CDR2 as YYNGEE. The CDR3 protein is CASSVDYSGRVTGETQYF. The CDR3 coding sequence is TGTGCCAGCAGCGTAGACTACAGCGGGAGGGTTACAGGAGAGACCCAGTACTTC. Combining the CDR3 with reference TRBV9 and TRBJ2-5 gives the whole variable domain DSGVTQTPKHLITATGQRVTLRCSPRSGDLSVYWYQQSLDQGLQFLIQYYNGEERAKGNILERFSAQQFPDLHSELNLSSLELGDSALYFCASSVDYSGRVTGETQYFGPGTRLLVL.

V and J are TRBV5-1 and TRBJ2-7; possibly TRBD1 for D (6 bases). Germline V gene sequence: CDR1 SGHRS, CDR2 YFSETQ. The CDR3 loop spans 14 amino acids. V lost 3 bases and J 1 base, leaving 11 bases between the germline ends. Written as DNA, the CDR3 is TGCGCCAGCAGCTCGGTGGGACATTCCTACGAGCAGTACTTC. The encoded protein is CASSSVGHSYEQYF.

The chain is built from TRBV7-7 and TRBJ1-5, with a tentative D call TRBD1 (6 bases). The germline V gene has CDR1 SSHAT and CDR2 FNYEAQ (reference sequence). V dropped 2 bases and J dropped 0 bases, with 11 bases sitting between them. This CDR3 region has 16 residues. CDR3 protein: CASSLYRVYSNQPQHF. The CDR3 DNA is TGTGCCAGCAGCTTATACAGGGTATATAGCAATCAGCCCCAGCATTTT. The full variable domain, with the rest looked up from reference TRBV7-7 and TRBJ1-5, is GAGVSQSPRYKVTKRGQDVTLRCDPISSHATLYWYQQALGQGPEFLTYFNYEAQPDKSGLPSDRFSAERPEGSISTLTIQRTEQRDSAMYRCASSLYRVYSNQPQHFGDGTRLSIL.

This chain uses TRBV7-7 with TRBJ1-5; a weak D match, TRBD1 (6 bases). In germline, CDR1 is SSHAT, CDR2 FNYEAQ (reference sequence). This CDR3 has 17 amino acids. With 3 bases removed from V and 2 bases from J, the gap between germline ends came to 17 bases. The CDR3 loop reads CASSFVSDGGRNQPQHF. The CDR3 DNA follows: TGTGCCAGCAGCTTTGTTTCTGACGGGGGGCGCAATCAGCCCCAGCATTTT. The full variable domain, completed using reference TRBV7-7 and TRBJ1-5, is GAGVSQSPRYKVTKRGQDVTLRCDPISSHATLYWYQQALGQGPEFLTYFNYEAQPDKSGLPSDRFSAERPEGSISTLTIQRTEQRDSAMYRCASSFVSDGGRNQPQHFGDGTRLSIL.

V usage is TRBV29-1 and J usage is TRBJ2-7, with 10 bases lining up with TRBD1. The CDR3 length is 14 residues. J was trimmed by 2 bases and V by 6 bases; bases with no gene match: 7. CDR1 is SQVTM, CDR2 ANQGSEA, per germline. The DNA for the CDR3 is TGCAGCGTCGGCCCCGGGACAGGGGCCTACGAGCAGTACTTC. Its translation is CSVGPGTGAYEQYF.

The genes are TRBV30 and TRBJ2-7; D might be TRBD2 (5 bases). Trimming cost V 5 bases and J 2 bases, with 10 bases left between them. This CDR3 has 12 amino acids. Germline CDR1 GTSNPN, CDR2 SVGIG (reference sequence). CDR3 region: CAWAPRAYEQYF. The CDR3, as DNA: TGTGCCTGGGCCCCGAGGGCCTACGAGCAGTACTTC. Full variable domain (outside the CDR3, taken from reference TRBV30 and TRBJ2-7): SQTIHQWPATLVQPVGSPLSLECTVEGTSNPNLYWYRQAAGRGLQLLFYSVGIGQISSEVPQNLSASRPQDRQFILSSKKLLLSDSGFYLCAWAPRAYEQYFGPGTRLTVT.

This sequence joins TRBV4-1 and TRBJ2-3, with 16 bases lining up with TRBD2. Germline lookup yields CDR1 MGHRA and CDR2 YSYEKL. After removal of 1 base from V and 0 bases from J, the junction contained 7 bases not matched to a gene. There are 20 residues in the CDR3. Written as DNA, the CDR3 is TGCGCCAGCAGCCAAGGAACCGGGACTAGCGGGAGGGTTAGCACAGATACGCAGTATTTT. This translates into CASSQGTGTSGRVSTDTQYF.

The chain uses TRBV4-1 and TRBJ1-4, with unresolved D. Germline lookup yields CDR1 MGHRA and CDR2 YSYEKL. CDR3 length equals 15 residues. V shed 4 bases and J shed 3 bases, with 12 bases lying between them. CDR3 amino acids: CASSPGDDPNEKLFF. In DNA form, the CDR3 reads TGCGCCAGCAGCCCGGGTGACGATCCTAATGAAAAACTGTTTTTT.

The rearrangement links TRBV27 to TRBJ1-1; 10 bases fit TRBD1. CDR1 is MNHEY, CDR2 SMNVEV, per germline (reference sequence). The V segment lost 4 bases and the J segment 3 bases; nucleotides outside the gene matches: 11. The CDR3 length is 17 residues. DNA for the CDR3: TGTGCCAGCAGTTCCCTCTGGACAGGGGGTATTTACACTGAAGCTTTCTTT. As protein: CASSSLWTGGIYTEAFF.

V gene TRBV5-1 combines with J gene TRBJ2-7; maybe TRBD2 (6 bases). This CDR3 is 13 amino acids long. Germline CDR1 reads SGHRS; CDR2 reads YFSETQ. The V gene lost 4 bases and the J gene lost 4 bases, with 12 bases spanning the gap. In DNA, the CDR3 is TGCGCCAGCAGCGGGGGGTTAGGGTACGAGCAGTACTTC. Its translation is CASSGGLGYEQYF.

The chain is built from TRBV7-2 and TRBJ2-7; 7 bases fit TRBD2. The ends lost 7 bases at V and 7 bases at J; junction bases unmatched: 22. The length of the CDR3 is 17 residues. The germline V gene has CDR1 SGHTA and CDR2 FQGNSA. DNA of the CDR3: TGTGCCAGCACCCCCCCGGGACTATCTGCCCAAATAGGGGAGCAGTACTTC. This translates into CASTPPGLSAQIGEQYF.